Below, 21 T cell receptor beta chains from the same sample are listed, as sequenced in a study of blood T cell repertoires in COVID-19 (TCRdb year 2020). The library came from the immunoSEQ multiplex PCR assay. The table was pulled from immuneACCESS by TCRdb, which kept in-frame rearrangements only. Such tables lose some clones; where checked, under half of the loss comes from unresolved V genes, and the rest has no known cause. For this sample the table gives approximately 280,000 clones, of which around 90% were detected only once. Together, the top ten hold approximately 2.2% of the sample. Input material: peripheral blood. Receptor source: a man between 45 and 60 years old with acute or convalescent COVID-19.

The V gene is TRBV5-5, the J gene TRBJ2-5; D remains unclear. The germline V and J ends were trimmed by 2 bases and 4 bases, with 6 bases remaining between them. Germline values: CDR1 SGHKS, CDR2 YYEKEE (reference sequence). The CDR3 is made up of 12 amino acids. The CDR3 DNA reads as TGTGCCAGCAGCTTAAACGGAGAGACCCAGTACTTC. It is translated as CASSLNGETQYF.

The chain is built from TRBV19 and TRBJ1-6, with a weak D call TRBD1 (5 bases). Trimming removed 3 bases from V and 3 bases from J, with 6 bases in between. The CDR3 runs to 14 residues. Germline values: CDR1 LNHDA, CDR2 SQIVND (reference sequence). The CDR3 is CASSIDSYNSPLHF. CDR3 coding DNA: TGTGCCAGTAGTATCGACAGCTATAATTCACCCCTCCACTTT.

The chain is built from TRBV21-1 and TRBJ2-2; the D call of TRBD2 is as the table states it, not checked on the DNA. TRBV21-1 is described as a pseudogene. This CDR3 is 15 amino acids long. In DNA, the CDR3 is TGTGCCAGCATTCTACGACTCCCGAACACCGGGGAGCTGTTTTTT. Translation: CASILRLPNTGELFF.

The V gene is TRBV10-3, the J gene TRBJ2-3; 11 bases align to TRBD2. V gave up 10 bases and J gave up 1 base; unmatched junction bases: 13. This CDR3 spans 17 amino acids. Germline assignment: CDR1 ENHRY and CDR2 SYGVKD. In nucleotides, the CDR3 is TGTGCCAGCTTTGAGGCTAGCGGGGGGAGGGGCACAGATACGCAGTATTTT. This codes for CASFEASGGRGTDTQYF.

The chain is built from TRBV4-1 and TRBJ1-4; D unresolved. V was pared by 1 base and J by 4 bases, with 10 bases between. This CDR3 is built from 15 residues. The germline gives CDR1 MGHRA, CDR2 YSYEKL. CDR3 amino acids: CASSQVGEGNEKLFF. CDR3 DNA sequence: TGCGCCAGCAGCCAAGTAGGAGAGGGTAATGAAAAACTGTTTTTT.

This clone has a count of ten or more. CDR3 in amino acids: CASRSRRHYGYTF. In DNA form, the CDR3 reads TGTGCCAGCAGATCCCGGAGACACTATGGCTACACCTTC. The chain carries TRBV6-5 and TRBJ1-2, with unresolved D. Trimming removed 6 bases from V and 3 bases from J, with 11 bases in between. CDR1 MNHEY and CDR2 SVGAGI come from the germline V gene. CDR3 length: 13 residues.

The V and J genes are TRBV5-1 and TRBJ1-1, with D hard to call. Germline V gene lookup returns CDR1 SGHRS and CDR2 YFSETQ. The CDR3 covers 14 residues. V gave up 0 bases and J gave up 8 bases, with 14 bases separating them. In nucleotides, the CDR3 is TGCGCCAGCAGCTTGGATTCTGTTTCTCTGGAAGCTTTCTTT. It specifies CASSLDSVSLEAFF.

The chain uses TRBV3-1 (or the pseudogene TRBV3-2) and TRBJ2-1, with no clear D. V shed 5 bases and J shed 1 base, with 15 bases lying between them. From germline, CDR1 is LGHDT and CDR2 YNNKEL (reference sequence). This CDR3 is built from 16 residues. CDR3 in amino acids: CASSDSAIVSYNEQFF. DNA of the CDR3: TGTGCCAGCAGCGACTCTGCCATCGTTTCCTACAATGAGCAGTTCTTC.

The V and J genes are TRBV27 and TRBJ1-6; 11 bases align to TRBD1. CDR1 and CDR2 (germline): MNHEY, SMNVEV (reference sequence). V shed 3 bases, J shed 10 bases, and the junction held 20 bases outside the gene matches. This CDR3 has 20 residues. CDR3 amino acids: CASSLWTPGQGASTLSPLHF. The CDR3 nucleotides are TGTGCCAGCAGTTTGTGGACGCCCGGACAGGGGGCCAGTACCCTCTCACCCCTCCACTTT.

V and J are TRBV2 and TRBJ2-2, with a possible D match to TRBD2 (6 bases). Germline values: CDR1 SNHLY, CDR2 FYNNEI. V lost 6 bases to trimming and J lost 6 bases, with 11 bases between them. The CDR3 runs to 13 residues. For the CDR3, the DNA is TGTGCCAGCAGGGAATGGGGGGCCGGGGAGCTGTTTTTT. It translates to CASREWGAGELFF.

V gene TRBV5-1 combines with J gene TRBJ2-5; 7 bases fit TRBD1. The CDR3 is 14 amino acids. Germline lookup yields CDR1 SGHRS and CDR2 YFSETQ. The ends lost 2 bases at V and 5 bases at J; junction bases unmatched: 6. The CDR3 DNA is TGCGCCAGCAGCTTCTACAGGGGTGGCGAGACCCAGTACTTC. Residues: CASSFYRGGETQYF.

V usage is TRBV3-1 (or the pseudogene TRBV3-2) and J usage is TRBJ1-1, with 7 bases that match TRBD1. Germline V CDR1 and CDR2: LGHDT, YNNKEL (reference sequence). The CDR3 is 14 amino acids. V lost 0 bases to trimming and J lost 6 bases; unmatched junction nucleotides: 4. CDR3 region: CASSQDRDRAEAFF. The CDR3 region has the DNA TGTGCCAGCAGCCAAGATCGAGACAGGGCTGAAGCTTTCTTT.

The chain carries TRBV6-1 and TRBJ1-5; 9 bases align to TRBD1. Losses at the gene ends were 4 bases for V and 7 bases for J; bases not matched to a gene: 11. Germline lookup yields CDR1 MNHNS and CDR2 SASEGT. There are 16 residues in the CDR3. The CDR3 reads CASSGGTGRVGQPQHF. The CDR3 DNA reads TGTGCCAGCAGTGGTGGGACAGGGCGGGTCGGACAGCCCCAGCATTTT.

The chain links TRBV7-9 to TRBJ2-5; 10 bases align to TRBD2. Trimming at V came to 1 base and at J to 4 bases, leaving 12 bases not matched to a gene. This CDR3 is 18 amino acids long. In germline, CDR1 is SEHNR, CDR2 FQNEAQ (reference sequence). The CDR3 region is CASSLGEGLAGESETQYF. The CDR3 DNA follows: TGTGCCAGCAGCTTAGGCGAGGGGCTAGCGGGGGAGTCAGAGACCCAGTACTTC. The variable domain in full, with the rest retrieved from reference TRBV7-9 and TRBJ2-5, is DTGVSQNPRHKITKRGQNVTFRCDPISEHNRLYWYRQTLGQGPEFLTYFQNEAQLEKSRLLSDRFSAERPKGSFSTLEIQRTEQGDSAMYLCASSLGEGLAGESETQYFGPGTRLLVL.

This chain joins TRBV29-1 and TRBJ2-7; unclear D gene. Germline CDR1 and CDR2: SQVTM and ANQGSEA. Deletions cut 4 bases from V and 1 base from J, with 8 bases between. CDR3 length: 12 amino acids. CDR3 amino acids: CSVVQNSYEQYF. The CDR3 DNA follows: TGCAGCGTTGTACAGAATTCCTACGAGCAGTACTTC.

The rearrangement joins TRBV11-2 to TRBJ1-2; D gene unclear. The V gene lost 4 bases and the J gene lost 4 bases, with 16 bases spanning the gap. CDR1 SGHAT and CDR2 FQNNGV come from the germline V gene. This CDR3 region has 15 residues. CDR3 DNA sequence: TGTGCCAGCAGCTCCCCAATGCGGGCTTCCTATGGCTACACCTTC. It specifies CASSSPMRASYGYTF.

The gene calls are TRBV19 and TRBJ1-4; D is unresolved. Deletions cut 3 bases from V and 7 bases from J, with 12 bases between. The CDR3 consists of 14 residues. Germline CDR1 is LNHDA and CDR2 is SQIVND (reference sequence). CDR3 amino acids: CASSMEGFGEKLFF. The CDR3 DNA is TGTGCCAGTAGTATGGAGGGTTTCGGTGAAAAACTGTTTTTT. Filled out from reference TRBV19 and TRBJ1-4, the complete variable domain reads DGGITQSPKYLFRKEGQNVTLSCEQNLNHDAMYWYRQDPGQGLRLIYYSQIVNDFQKGDIAEGYSVSREKKESFPLTVTSAQKNPTAFYLCASSMEGFGEKLFFGSGTQLSVL.

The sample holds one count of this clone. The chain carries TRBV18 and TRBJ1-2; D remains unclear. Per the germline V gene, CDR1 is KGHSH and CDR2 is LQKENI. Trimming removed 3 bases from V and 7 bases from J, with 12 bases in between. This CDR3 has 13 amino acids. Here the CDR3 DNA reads TGTGCCAGCTCACCGGAGGTTGTGGTTGGCTACACCTTC. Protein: CASSPEVVVGYTF.

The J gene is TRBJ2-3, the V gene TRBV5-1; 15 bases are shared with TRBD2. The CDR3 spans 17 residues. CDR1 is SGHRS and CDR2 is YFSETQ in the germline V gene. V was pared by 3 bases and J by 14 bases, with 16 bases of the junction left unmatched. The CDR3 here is CASSSTLSGLAGGRAYF. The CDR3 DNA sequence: TGCGCCAGCAGCTCGACCCTCTCGGGACTAGCGGGGGGCCGTGCGTATTTT.

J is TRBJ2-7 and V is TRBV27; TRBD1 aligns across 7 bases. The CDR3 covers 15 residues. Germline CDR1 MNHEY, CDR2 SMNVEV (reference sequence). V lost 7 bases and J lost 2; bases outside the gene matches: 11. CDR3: CASIRSPQGAYEQYF. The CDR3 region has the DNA TGTGCCAGCATCCGGTCGCCGCAGGGGGCCTACGAGCAGTACTTC.

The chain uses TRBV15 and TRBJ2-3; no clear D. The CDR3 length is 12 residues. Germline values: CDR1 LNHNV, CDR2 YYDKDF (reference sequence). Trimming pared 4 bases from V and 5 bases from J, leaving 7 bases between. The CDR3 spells CATSTLLDTQYF. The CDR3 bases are TGTGCCACCAGCACTCTGTTAGATACGCAGTATTTT.